A selection of T cell receptor beta chains follows, all from one sample in a study of response to subunit inactivated influenza vaccine. TCRdb passed the RT-PCR reads through MiXCR, listing each CDR3 protein once. Of about 190,000 distinct CDR3 sequences listed, 13% to 15% are singletons. Sequencing was performed on CD8+ T cells sorted from PBMCs, taken about 5 days after vaccination. These receptors were obtained from a middle-aged man who received an inactivated influenza vaccine. CDR3s include the opening cysteine and the closing phenylalanine or tryptophan. The D gene is left open where the match is weak. Clone size is stated in some rows and not others, as once, few, many or a class when expanded.

TRBV15	few	TRBD2	TRBJ2-1	CATSTGLAWNEQFF	TGTGCCACCAGCACCGGACTAGCGTGGAATGAGCAGTTCTTC
TRBV3-1	.	.	TRBJ1-2	CASSQRDTDYGYTF	TGTGCCAGCAGCCAACGGGACACCGACTATGGCTACACCTTC
TRBV27	.	.	TRBJ2-3	CASSLLGGVFTDTQYF	TGTGCCAGCAGTTTACTTGGGGGAGTCTTCACAGATACGCAGTATTTT
TRBV5-5	few	.	TRBJ2-7	CASGPARASYEQYF	TGTGCCAGCGGACCGGCGCGGGCCTCCTACGAGCAGTACTTC
TRBV20-1	.	TRBD1	TRBJ2-3	CSARRLGQGTDTQYF	TGCAGTGCTAGGAGACTGGGACAGGGCACAGATACGCAGTATTTT
TRBV20-1	.	.	TRBJ2-7	CSARPDYNYEQYF	TGCAGTGCTAGGCCGGACTATAACTACGAGCAGTACTTC
TRBV6-1	few	TRBD2	TRBJ2-3	CASSELTGGPPDTQYF	TGTGCCAGCAGTGAATTAACGGGGGGGCCGCCAGATACGCAGTATTTT
TRBV7-8	few	.	TRBJ2-1	CASSLVRGPPGEQFF	TGTGCCAGCAGCTTAGTCCGGGGGCCCCCAGGAGAGCAGTTCTTC
TRBV29-1	few	.	TRBJ2-3	CSAVISRTDTQYF	TGCAGCGCTGTCATCTCCCGCACAGATACGCAGTATTTT
TRBV6-2/TRBV6-3	few	.	TRBJ2-1	CASSWVKGEQFF	TGTGCCAGCAGCTGGGTCAAGGGTGAGCAGTTCTTC
TRBV9	.	.	TRBJ2-7	CASSVGDKDYEQYF	TGTGCCAGCAGCGTAGGGGACAAAGATTACGAGCAGTACTTC
TRBV12-3/TRBV12-4	many	.	TRBJ2-7	CASSLGSGTYEQYF	TGTGCCAGCAGTTTAGGTAGCGGTACCTACGAGCAGTACTTC
TRBV30	few	.	TRBJ1-3	CAWSLPTTRSGNTIYF	TGTGCCTGGAGTTTACCAACCACCCGCTCTGGAAACACCATATATTTT
TRBV5-6	.	.	TRBJ2-1	CASSLVPGGENNEQFF	TGTGCCAGCAGCTTGGTCCCCGGGGGAGAGAACAATGAGCAGTTCTTC
TRBV4-3	.	.	TRBJ2-7	CASSQVDEGSYEQYF	TGCGCCAGCAGCCAAGTCGACGAAGGCTCCTACGAGCAGTACTTC
TRBV11-2	many	TRBD1	TRBJ2-7	CASSLGGTGGYEQYF	TGTGCCAGCAGCTTAGGGGGGACAGGGGGCTACGAGCAGTACTTC
TRBV27	.	.	TRBJ2-7	CASSFVTGYEQYF	TGTGCCAGCAGTTTCGTTACAGGCTACGAGCAGTACTTC
TRBV6-5	.	.	TRBJ2-7	CASSYWAAGEQYF	TGTGCCAGCAGTTATTGGGCCGCGGGGGAGCAGTACTTC
TRBV6-5	few	.	TRBJ2-5	CASSYSLGAETQYF	TGTGCCAGCAGTTACTCGCTGGGAGCGGAGACCCAGTACTTC
TRBV5-1	.	TRBD1	TRBJ2-1	CASSDGDRGPYNEQFF	TGCGCCAGCAGCGACGGCGACAGGGGGCCGTACAATGAGCAGTTCTTC
TRBV10-3	.	TRBD2	TRBJ2-3	CAISGLAGVRTDTQYF	TGTGCCATCAGTGGGCTAGCGGGAGTACGCACAGATACGCAGTATTTT
TRBV7-2	many	TRBD1	TRBJ1-2	CASSLADRDGYTF	TGTGCCAGCAGCTTAGCAGACAGGGATGGCTACACCTTC
TRBV10-3	many	.	TRBJ2-3	CAISEWGLGTDTQYF	TGTGCCATCAGTGAGTGGGGATTAGGCACAGATACGCAGTATTTT
TRBV4-3	many	.	TRBJ2-7	CASSQVLGTEQYF	TGCGCCAGCAGCCAAGTTCTGGGAACCGAGCAGTACTTC
TRBV12-3/TRBV12-4	medium-sized	.	TRBJ1-2	CASSSQVIGYTF	TGTGCCAGCAGTTCACAGGTTATTGGCTACACCTTC
TRBV6-5	few	TRBD2	TRBJ2-1	CASSYGGLAIYNEQFF	TGTGCCAGCAGTTACGGGGGACTAGCGATTTACAATGAGCAGTTCTTC
TRBV6-2/TRBV6-3	few	.	TRBJ2-7	CASSQPRAGISYEQYF	TGTGCCAGCAGCCAGCCACGAGCAGGCATCTCCTACGAGCAGTACTTC
TRBV5-1	many	TRBD1	TRBJ2-1	CASSLATGVYNEQFF	TGCGCCAGCAGCTTGGCTACAGGGGTCTACAATGAGCAGTTCTTC
TRBV21-1	.	.	TRBJ1-2	CASSKNCHGDGYTF	TGTGCCAGCAGCAAAAATTGCCATGGTGATGGCTACACCTTC
TRBV29-1	.	.	TRBJ2-5	CSVDLAARGEKTQYF	TGCAGCGTTGACTTGGCGGCGAGGGGTGAGAAGACCCAGTACTTC
TRBV5-5	.	TRBD2	TRBJ2-1	CASTDPGGSYNEQFF	TGTGCCAGCACTGATCCCGGGGGGTCCTACAATGAGCAGTTCTTC
TRBV9	few	.	TRBJ2-1	CASSDSGLPYNEQFF	TGTGCCAGCAGCGACTCGGGGCTACCTTACAATGAGCAGTTCTTC
TRBV6-2/TRBV6-3	few	.	TRBJ2-7	CASSYLPLTYEQYF	TGTGCCAGCAGTTACCTGCCACTTACCTACGAGCAGTACTTC
TRBV4-3	.	.	TRBJ2-3	CASSQESRSWKADTQYF	TGCGCCAGCAGCCAAGAATCACGGAGTTGGAAGGCAGATACGCAGTATTTT
TRBV7-8	many	.	TRBJ2-3	CASSDRLTDTQYF	TGTGCCAGCAGCGACAGGCTCACAGATACGCAGTATTTT
TRBV29-1	many	TRBD1	TRBJ2-2	CSVESGRGPHTGELFF	TGCAGCGTTGAATCGGGCAGGGGGCCCCACACCGGGGAGCTGTTTTTT
TRBV15	many	.	TRBJ2-1	CATSVSGGINEQFF	TGTGCCACCAGCGTTAGCGGCGGTATCAATGAGCAGTTCTTC
TRBV7-8	.	.	TRBJ1-1	CASRTTGEAFF	TGTGCCAGCAGAACTACAGGGGAAGCTTTCTTT
TRBV28	many	TRBD1	TRBJ1-1	CASSRQGRTEAFF	TGTGCCAGCAGTCGACAGGGACGGACTGAAGCTTTCTTT
TRBV15	few	.	TRBJ2-5	CATSSRDLGTQYF	TGTGCCACCAGCAGCCGGGACTTAGGGACCCAGTACTTC
TRBV6-1	few	.	TRBJ2-2	CASSQGTLTVNTGELFF	TGTGCCAGCAGTCAAGGGACTCTCACCGTGAACACCGGGGAGCTGTTTTTT
TRBV4-1	.	.	TRBJ2-3	CASSHRQPHTDTQYF	TGCGCCAGCAGCCATCGACAGCCCCACACAGATACGCAGTATTTT
TRBV7-9	.	TRBD1	TRBJ2-7	CASSLARQGYEQYF	TGTGCCAGCAGCTTAGCCCGACAGGGGTACGAGCAGTACTTC
TRBV28	.	TRBD1	TRBJ2-7	CASDRGTYEQYF	TGTGCCAGCGACAGGGGAACTTACGAGCAGTACTTC
TRBV28	few	TRBD2	TRBJ2-7	CASSSLLTSGGEGQYF	TGTGCCAGCAGTTCCCTCCTTACTAGCGGGGGGGAGGGGCAGTACTTC
TRBV9	few	.	TRBJ2-7	CASSVAPGRTYEQYF	TGTGCCAGCAGCGTAGCCCCAGGCCGAACCTACGAGCAGTACTTC
TRBV6-2/TRBV6-3	.	.	TRBJ2-1	CASSYNYNEQFF	TGTGCCAGCAGTTACAATTACAATGAGCAGTTCTTC
TRBV6-2/TRBV6-3	few	.	TRBJ2-7	CASSYVASSYEQYF	TGTGCCAGCAGTTACGTCGCTAGCAGCTACGAGCAGTACTTC
TRBV2	many	.	TRBJ1-2	CASISYGYTF	TGTGCCAGCATTTCCTATGGCTACACCTTC
TRBV7-2	.	TRBD2	TRBJ2-1	CASGGTSGIYTYNEQFF	TGTGCCAGCGGAGGGACTAGCGGGATTTACACCTACAATGAGCAGTTCTTC
TRBV11-1	.	.	TRBJ2-1	CASSLVVSEMSRNEQFF	TGTGCCAGCAGCTTAGTCGTATCGGAGATGTCTCGCAATGAGCAGTTCTTC
TRBV30	.	.	TRBJ2-7	CAWSAPPEEQYF	TGTGCCTGGAGTGCCCCTCCTGAAGAGCAGTACTTC
TRBV14	few	.	TRBJ2-1	CASSPWGRAGSSSYNEQFF	TGTGCCAGCAGCCCCTGGGGACGCGCGGGATCGAGCTCCTACAATGAGCAGTTCTTC
TRBV3-1	.	.	TRBJ2-1	CASSQDGGAYNEQFF	TGTGCCAGCAGCCAAGACGGCGGGGCCTACAATGAGCAGTTCTTC